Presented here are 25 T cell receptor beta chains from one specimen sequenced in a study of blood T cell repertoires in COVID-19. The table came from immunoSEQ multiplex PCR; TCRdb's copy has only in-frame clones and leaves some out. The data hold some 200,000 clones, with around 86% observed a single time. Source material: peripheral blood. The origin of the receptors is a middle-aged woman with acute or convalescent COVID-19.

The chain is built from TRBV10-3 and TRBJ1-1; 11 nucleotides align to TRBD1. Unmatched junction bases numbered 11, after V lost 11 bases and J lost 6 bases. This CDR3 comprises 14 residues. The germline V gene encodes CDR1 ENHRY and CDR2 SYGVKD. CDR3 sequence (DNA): TGTGCCGTTACGGGACAGGGGGAAGCCGCTGAAGCTTTCTTT. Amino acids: CAVTGQGEAAEAFF.

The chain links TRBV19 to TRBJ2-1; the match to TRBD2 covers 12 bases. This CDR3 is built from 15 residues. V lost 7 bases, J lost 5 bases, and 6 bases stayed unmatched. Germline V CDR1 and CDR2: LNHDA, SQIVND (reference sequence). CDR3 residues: CASTLAGGGHNEQFF. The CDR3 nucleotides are TGTGCCAGTACCCTAGCGGGAGGGGGGCACAATGAGCAGTTCTTC.

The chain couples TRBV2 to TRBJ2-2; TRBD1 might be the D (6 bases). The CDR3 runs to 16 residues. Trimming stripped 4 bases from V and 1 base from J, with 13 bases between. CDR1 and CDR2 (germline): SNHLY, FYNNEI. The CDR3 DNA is TGTGCCAGCAGTGGGGTGGGGGCTGAGAACACCGGGGAGCTGTTTTTT. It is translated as CASSGVGAENTGELFF.

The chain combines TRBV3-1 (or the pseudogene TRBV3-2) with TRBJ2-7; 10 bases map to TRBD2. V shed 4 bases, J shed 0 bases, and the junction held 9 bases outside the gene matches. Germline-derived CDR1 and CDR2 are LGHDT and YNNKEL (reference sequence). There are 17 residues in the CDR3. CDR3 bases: TGTGCCAGCAGCCGTCTTCAACTAGCGGGGAACTCCTACGAGCAGTACTTC. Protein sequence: CASSRLQLAGNSYEQYF.

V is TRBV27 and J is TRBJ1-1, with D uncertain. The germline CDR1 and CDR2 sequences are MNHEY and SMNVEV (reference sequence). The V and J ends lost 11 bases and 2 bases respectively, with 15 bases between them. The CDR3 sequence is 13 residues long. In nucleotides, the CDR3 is TGTGCCTCCCGGTACCTTGGTAACACTGAAGCTTTCTTT. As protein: CASRYLGNTEAFF.

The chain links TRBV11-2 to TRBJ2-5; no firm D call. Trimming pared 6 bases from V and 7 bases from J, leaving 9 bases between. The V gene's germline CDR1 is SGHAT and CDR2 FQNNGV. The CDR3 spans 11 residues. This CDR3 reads CASSQQRTQYF. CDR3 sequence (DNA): TGTGCCAGCAGTCAACAACGGACCCAGTACTTC.

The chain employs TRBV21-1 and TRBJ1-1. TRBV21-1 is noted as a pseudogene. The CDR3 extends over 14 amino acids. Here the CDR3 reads CASSNYGRGTEAFF. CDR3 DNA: TGTGCCAGCAGCAACTACGGGCGAGGGACTGAAGCTTTCTTT.

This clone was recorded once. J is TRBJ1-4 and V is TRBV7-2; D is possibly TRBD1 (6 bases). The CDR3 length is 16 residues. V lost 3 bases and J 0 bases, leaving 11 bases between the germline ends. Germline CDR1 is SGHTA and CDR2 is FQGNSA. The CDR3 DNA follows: TGTGCCAGCAGCTTCGGACAGTCTTCAACTAATGAAAAACTGTTTTTT. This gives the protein CASSFGQSSTNEKLFF.

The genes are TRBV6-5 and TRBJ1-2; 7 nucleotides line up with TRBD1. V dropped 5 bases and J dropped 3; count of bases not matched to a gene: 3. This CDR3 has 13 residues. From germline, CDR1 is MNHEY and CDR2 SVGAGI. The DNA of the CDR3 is TGTGCCAGCAGTCGAACAGGGGACTATGGCTACACCTTC. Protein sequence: CASSRTGDYGYTF.

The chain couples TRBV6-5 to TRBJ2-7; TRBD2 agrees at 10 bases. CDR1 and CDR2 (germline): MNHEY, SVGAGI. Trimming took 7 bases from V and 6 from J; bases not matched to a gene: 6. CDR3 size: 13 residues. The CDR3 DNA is TGTGCCAGCACCATGACTAGCGGGCGCGAGCAGTACTTC. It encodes CASTMTSGREQYF.

CDR3 DNA sequence: TGTGCCAGCAGTTTATTCCAGGGGGCCTATGGCTACACCTTC. Protein product: CASSLFQGAYGYTF. This chain joins TRBV28 and TRBJ1-2; 8 bases align to TRBD1. The germline V gene has CDR1 MDHEN and CDR2 SYDVKM. CDR3 length: 14 residues. The junction had 2 bases not matched to a gene; V was cut back by 1 base and J by 4 bases.

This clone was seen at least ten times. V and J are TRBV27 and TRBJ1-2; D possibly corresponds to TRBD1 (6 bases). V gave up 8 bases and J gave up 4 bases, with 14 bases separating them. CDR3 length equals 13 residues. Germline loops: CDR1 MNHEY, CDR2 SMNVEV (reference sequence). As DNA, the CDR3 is TGTGCCAGCTCCAGACAGGCGTCCTATGGCTACACCTTC. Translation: CASSRQASYGYTF.

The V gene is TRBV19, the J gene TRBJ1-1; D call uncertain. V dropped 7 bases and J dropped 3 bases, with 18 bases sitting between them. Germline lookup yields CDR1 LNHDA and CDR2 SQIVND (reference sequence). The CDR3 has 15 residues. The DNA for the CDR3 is TGTGCCAGTACCCAAGGGAGCAGACCCTACACTGAAGCTTTCTTT. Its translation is CASTQGSRPYTEAFF.

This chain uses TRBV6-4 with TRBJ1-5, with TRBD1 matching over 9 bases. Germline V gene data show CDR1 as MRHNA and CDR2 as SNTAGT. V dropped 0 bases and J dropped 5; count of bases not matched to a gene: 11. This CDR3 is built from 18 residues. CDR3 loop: CASSDSNKGQGRYQPQHF. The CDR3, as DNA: TGTGCCAGCAGTGACTCGAATAAAGGACAGGGGCGCTATCAGCCCCAGCATTTT.

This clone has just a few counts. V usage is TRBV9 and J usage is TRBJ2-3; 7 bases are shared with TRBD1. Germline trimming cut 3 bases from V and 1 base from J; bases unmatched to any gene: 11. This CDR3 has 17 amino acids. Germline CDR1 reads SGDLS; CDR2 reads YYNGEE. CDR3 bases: TGTGCCAGCAGCGCCTCACACCGGGACAGTCGCACAGATACGCAGTATTTT. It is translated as CASSASHRDSRTDTQYF.

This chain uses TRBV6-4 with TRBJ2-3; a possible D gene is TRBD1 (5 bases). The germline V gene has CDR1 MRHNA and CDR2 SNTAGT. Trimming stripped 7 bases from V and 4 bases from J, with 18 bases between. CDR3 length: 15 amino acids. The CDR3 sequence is CASKVTDQRPDTQYF. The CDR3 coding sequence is TGTGCCAGCAAGGTGACAGACCAGCGACCAGATACGCAGTATTTT.

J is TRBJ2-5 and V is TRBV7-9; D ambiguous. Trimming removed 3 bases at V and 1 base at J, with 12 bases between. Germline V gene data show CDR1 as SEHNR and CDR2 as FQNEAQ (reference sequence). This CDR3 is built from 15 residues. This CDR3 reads CASSFLRSSQETQYF. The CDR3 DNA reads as TGTGCCAGCAGCTTCCTGCGTTCATCCCAAGAGACCCAGTACTTC.

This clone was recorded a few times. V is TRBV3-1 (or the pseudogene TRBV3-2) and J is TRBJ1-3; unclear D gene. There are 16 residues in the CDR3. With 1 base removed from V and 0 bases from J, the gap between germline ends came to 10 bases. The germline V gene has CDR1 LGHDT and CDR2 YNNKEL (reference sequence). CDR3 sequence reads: CASSQGAGSSGNTIYF. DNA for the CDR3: TGTGCCAGCAGCCAAGGGGCAGGTAGCTCTGGAAACACCATATATTTT.

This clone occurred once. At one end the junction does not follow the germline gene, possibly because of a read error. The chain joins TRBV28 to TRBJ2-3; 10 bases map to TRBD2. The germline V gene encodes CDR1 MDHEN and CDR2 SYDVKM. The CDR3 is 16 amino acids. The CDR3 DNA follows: TGTGCCAGCAGTATAAGTGCTAGCGGGAGCAGAGATACGCAGTATTTT. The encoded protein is CASSISASGSRDTQYF.

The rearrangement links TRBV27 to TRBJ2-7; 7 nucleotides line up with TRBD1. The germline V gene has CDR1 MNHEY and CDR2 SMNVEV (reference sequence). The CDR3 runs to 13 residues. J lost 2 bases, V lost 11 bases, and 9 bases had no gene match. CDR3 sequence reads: CAAGQASPYEQYF. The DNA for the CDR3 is TGTGCCGCCGGACAGGCGTCTCCCTACGAGCAGTACTTC.

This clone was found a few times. CDR3 sequence (DNA): TGTGCCAGCAGCGACCACAGGGGGCAGGGTGAAAAACTGTTTTTT. It translates to CASSDHRGQGEKLFF. V and J are TRBV6-5 and TRBJ1-4, with 9 bases fitting TRBD1. The CDR3 consists of 15 residues. V lost 6 bases and J lost 7; bases outside the gene matches: 9. The germline gives CDR1 MNHEY, CDR2 SVGAGI.

The CDR3 protein is CASSERGYEQFF. The CDR3 coding sequence is TGTGCCAGCAGTGAACGGGGGTATGAGCAGTTCTTC. V gene TRBV6-1 combines with J gene TRBJ2-1; TRBD2 might be the D (6 bases). The V gene's germline CDR1 is MNHNS and CDR2 SASEGT. Trimming left V 2 bases short and J 8 bases short, with 7 bases between. There are 12 residues in the CDR3.

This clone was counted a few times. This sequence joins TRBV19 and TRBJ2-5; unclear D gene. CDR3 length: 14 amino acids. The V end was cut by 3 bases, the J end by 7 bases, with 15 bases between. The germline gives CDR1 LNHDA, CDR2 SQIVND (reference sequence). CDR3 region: CASSIGVGDGTQYF. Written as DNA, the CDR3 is TGTGCCAGTAGTATTGGAGTTGGCGACGGGACCCAGTACTTC. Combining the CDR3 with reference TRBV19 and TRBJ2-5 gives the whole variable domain DGGITQSPKYLFRKEGQNVTLSCEQNLNHDAMYWYRQDPGQGLRLIYYSQIVNDFQKGDIAEGYSVSREKKESFPLTVTSAQKNPTAFYLCASSIGVGDGTQYFGPGTRLLVL.

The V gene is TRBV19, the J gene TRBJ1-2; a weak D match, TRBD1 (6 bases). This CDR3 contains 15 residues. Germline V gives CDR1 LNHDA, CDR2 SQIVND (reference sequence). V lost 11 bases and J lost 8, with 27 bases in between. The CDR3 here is CASEGVWGGIGGYTF. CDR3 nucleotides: TGTGCCTCCGAAGGGGTTTGGGGGGGCATAGGAGGCTACACCTTC.

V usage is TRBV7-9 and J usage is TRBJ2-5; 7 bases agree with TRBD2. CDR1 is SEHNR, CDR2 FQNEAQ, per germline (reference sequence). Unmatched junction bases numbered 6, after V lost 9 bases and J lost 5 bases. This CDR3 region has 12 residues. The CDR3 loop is CASREGLETQYF. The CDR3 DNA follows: TGTGCCAGTAGGGAGGGTCTGGAGACCCAGTACTTC.